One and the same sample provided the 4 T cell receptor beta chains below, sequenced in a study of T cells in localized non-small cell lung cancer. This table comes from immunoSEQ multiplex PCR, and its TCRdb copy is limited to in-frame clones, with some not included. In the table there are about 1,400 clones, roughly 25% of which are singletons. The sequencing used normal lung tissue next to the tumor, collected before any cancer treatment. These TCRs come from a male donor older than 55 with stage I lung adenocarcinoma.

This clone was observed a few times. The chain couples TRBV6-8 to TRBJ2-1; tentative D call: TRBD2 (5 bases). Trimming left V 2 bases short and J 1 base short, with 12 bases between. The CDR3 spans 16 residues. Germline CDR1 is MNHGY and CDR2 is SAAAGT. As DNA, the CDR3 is TGTGCCAGCAGTTACCGGCGTCCGGGGTCCTACAATGAGCAGTTCTTC. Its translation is CASSYRRPGSYNEQFF.

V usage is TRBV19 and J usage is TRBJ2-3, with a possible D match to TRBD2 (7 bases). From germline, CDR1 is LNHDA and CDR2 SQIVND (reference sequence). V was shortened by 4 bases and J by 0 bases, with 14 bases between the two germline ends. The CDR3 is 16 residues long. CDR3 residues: CASSKGGVSSTDTQYF. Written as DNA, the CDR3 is TGTGCCAGTAGTAAGGGGGGGGTGTCTAGCACAGATACGCAGTATTTT.

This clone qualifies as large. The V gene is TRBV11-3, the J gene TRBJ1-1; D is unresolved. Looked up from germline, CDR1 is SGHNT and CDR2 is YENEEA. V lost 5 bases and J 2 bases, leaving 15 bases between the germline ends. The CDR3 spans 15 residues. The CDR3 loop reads CASSRNPMGNTEAFF. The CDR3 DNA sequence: TGTGCCAGCAGCCGAAACCCGATGGGTAACACTGAAGCTTTCTTT.

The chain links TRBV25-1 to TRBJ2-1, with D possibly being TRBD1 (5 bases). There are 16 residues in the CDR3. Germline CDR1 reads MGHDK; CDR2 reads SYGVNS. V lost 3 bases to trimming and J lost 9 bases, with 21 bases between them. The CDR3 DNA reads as TGTGCCAGCAGTGAGGCCAGGGCGCGCGGTTATGGTGAGCAGTTCTTC. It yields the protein CASSEARARGYGEQFF.